This passage covers 27 T cell receptor beta chains from one sample sequenced in a study of Graves' ophthalmopathy and Graves' hyperthyroidism. The authors amplified TCR beta CDR3 regions, and they did so from RNA transcripts for repertoire sequencing. An initial RT-PCR round employing HTBI primers preceded a second-round multiplex PCR. TCRdb redid the calling of the multiplex PCR reads with MiXCR, one entry per CDR3 protein. The top ten hold approximately 7% of the sample, which has 350,000 to 400,000 distinct CDR3 sequences, over 15% seen once. Sequencing was carried out using peripheral blood. Receptor source: a woman aged 18-30 years with stable Graves' hyperthyroidism.

The genes are TRBV3-1 and TRBJ1-1; D is unclear. V gave up 3 bases and J gave up 5 bases, with 7 bases separating them. The V gene's germline CDR1 is LGHDT and CDR2 YNNKEL (reference sequence). CDR3 length: 12 amino acids. The CDR3 spells CASSHQLTEAFF. CDR3 DNA: TGTGCCAGCAGCCATCAATTGACTGAAGCTTTCTTT.

The CDR3 bases are TGTGCCAGCAACCGGGCCCCCGGGGCGAACACTGAAGCTTTCTTT. It encodes CASNRAPGANTEAFF. The chain employs TRBV3-1 and TRBJ1-1, with D perhaps matching TRBD1 (5 bases). V was clipped by 7 bases and J by 1 base, with 16 bases between them. Germline V lookup: CDR1 LGHDT, CDR2 YNNKEL (reference sequence). This CDR3 comprises 15 residues.

This clonotype was recorded many times. This rearrangement joins TRBV4-1 to TRBJ1-2, with 9 bases that match TRBD1. Germline V gene lookup returns CDR1 MGHRA and CDR2 YSYEKL. The length of the CDR3 is 15 residues. J gave up 8 bases and V 3 bases, and 10 bases lay outside the gene matches. CDR3 nucleotides: TGCGCCAGCAGCCATACCGCGGACAGGGGAAGCGGCTACACCTTC. Its translation: CASSHTADRGSGYTF.

Ten or more counts support this clonotype. V and J are TRBV12-3 or TRBV12-4 and TRBJ1-5; 8 bases are shared with TRBD1. This CDR3 has 16 residues. V lost 3 bases and J lost 2; bases outside the gene matches: 6. In DNA, the CDR3 is TGTGCCAGCAGTTTTAGGGTGGGACAGGGCAATCAGCCCCAGCATTTT. Translation gives CASSFRVGQGNQPQHF.

This clonotype was counted at least ten times. V and J are TRBV20-1 and TRBJ1-2; D gene uncertain. The CDR3 covers 16 residues. V lost 3 bases and J lost 0, with 17 bases in between. Germline CDR1 DFQATT, CDR2 SNEGSKA (reference sequence). The chain's CDR3 is CSASPRRGAANYGYTF. Here the CDR3 DNA reads TGCAGTGCTAGCCCCAGGCGGGGAGCCGCTAACTATGGCTACACCTTC.

The rearrangement uses TRBV3-1 and TRBJ1-2, with D possibly being TRBD1 (6 bases). From germline, CDR1 is LGHDT and CDR2 YNNKEL (reference sequence). This CDR3 is 17 amino acids long. V lost 5 bases and J 0 bases, leaving 19 bases between the germline ends. The CDR3 sequence is CASSSELTGLTNYGYTF. The CDR3 coding sequence is TGTGCCAGCAGCTCCGAGCTTACAGGGCTTACTAACTATGGCTACACCTTC.

This clonotype was found many times. The chain has TRBV19 and TRBJ2-7; 8 bases agree with TRBD1. The germline V gene has CDR1 LNHDA and CDR2 SQIVND (reference sequence). J gave up 5 bases and V 6 bases, and 12 bases lay outside the gene matches. This CDR3 is 15 amino acids long. The CDR3 nucleotides read TGTGCCAGTAGGAGACAGGGGAGTGACGGCCACGAGCAGTACTTC. Translation: CASRRQGSDGHEQYF.

This clonotype was observed at least ten times. The rearrangement links TRBV20-1 to TRBJ1-5, with 10 bases aligning to TRBD1. V shed 6 bases, J shed 2 bases, and the junction held 13 bases outside the gene matches. Per germline, CDR1 DFQATT and CDR2 SNEGSKA (reference sequence). This CDR3 contains 17 residues. CDR3 loop: CSASAGTGDWGNQPQHF. The CDR3 DNA reads TGCAGTGCCAGTGCCGGGACAGGGGATTGGGGCAATCAGCCCCAGCATTTT.

This clonotype turned up a few times. V and J are TRBV24-1 and TRBJ1-5; 8 bases align to TRBD1. Looked up from germline, CDR1 is KGHDR and CDR2 is SFDVKD. This CDR3 contains 15 residues. Trimming took 5 bases from V and 6 from J; bases not matched to a gene: 8. The CDR3 loop is CATSAPGGSGQPQHF. Written as DNA, the CDR3 is TGTGCCACCAGTGCCCCAGGGGGCTCGGGTCAGCCCCAGCATTTT.

This clonotype was found many times. This chain links TRBV19 with TRBJ1-2; 7 bases are a match to TRBD1. The trim removed 5 bases at V and 0 bases at J, leaving 12 bases unmatched. The germline V gene has CDR1 LNHDA and CDR2 SQIVND (reference sequence). This CDR3 has 17 residues. As DNA, the CDR3 is TGTGCCAGTAGTGAGACAGGGCCTCTCGTATCTAACTATGGCTACACCTTC. Residues: CASSETGPLVSNYGYTF.

J is TRBJ2-7 and V is TRBV5-1; 9 nucleotides agree with TRBD2. The CDR3 is 16 amino acids. Germline CDR1 and CDR2: SGHRS and YFSETQ. The ends lost 0 bases at V and 1 base at J; junction bases unmatched: 5. CDR3 region: CASSLDSGGLSYEQYF. The DNA of the CDR3 is TGCGCCAGCAGCTTGGATAGCGGGGGCCTTTCCTACGAGCAGTACTTC.

This clonotype showed up many times. This chain connects TRBV10-3 to TRBJ1-5; D remains ambiguous. V shed 4 bases and J shed 0 bases, with 10 bases lying between them. Germline values: CDR1 ENHRY, CDR2 SYGVKD. The CDR3 is 15 residues long. CDR3 bases: TGTGCCATCAGTGTAATCCATTATAGCAATCAGCCCCAGCATTTT. It specifies CAISVIHYSNQPQHF.

This clonotype came up a few times. The chain's CDR3 is CSARDHGRSFPYEQYF. CDR3 bases: TGCAGTGCTAGAGATCACGGTAGGAGCTTCCCCTACGAGCAGTACTTC. The chain recombines TRBV20-1 with TRBJ2-7; D ambiguous. The CDR3 runs to 16 residues. The V end was cut by 0 bases, the J end by 2 bases, with 17 bases between. Germline V lookup: CDR1 DFQATT, CDR2 SNEGSKA (reference sequence).

This clonotype was counted many times. V gene TRBV10-3 combines with J gene TRBJ1-1, with D possibly being TRBD1 (6 bases). CDR1 is ENHRY, CDR2 SYGVKD, per germline. V was pared by 2 bases and J by 5 bases, with 15 bases between. The length of the CDR3 is 15 residues. CDR3 bases: TGTGCCATCAGTGAGACCGGGGGGCCAGGAACTGAAGCTTTCTTT. Its protein product is CAISETGGPGTEAFF.

This clonotype has at least ten counts. The chain has TRBV19 and TRBJ1-2; D remains ambiguous. In germline, CDR1 is LNHDA, CDR2 SQIVND (reference sequence). This CDR3 spans 14 amino acids. Trimming shortened V by 9 bases and J by 6 bases, and 20 bases separated the two germline ends. CDR3 nucleotides: TGTGCCAGACATCTCCGGGTTACAGAAGATGGCTACACCTTC. This sequence encodes CARHLRVTEDGYTF.

Ten or more counts support this clonotype. The V gene is TRBV6-5, the J gene TRBJ1-2; D perhaps matches TRBD1 (5 bases). The CDR3 consists of 15 residues. Germline CDR1 MNHEY, CDR2 SVGAGI. V was trimmed by 2 bases and J by 8 bases, leaving 18 bases between them. This chain's CDR3 is CASSYGRTTRGGYTF. Here the CDR3 DNA reads TGTGCCAGCAGTTACGGTCGGACCACGCGGGGGGGCTACACCTTC.

This clonotype occurred many times. J is TRBJ1-3 and V is TRBV7-2, with D hard to call. The CDR3 totals 15 residues. V lost 0 bases, J lost 6 bases, and 12 bases lay in between. CDR1 is SGHTA and CDR2 is FQGNSA in the germline V gene. The CDR3 reads CASSLAGPILNTIYF. The CDR3 DNA reads as TGTGCCAGCAGCTTAGCAGGTCCGATTCTAAACACCATATATTTT.

This clonotype was seen a few times. A much larger clonotype is one base distant, so this may be a read error. This sequence joins TRBV12-3 or TRBV12-4 and TRBJ2-7; D is tentatively TRBD1 or TRBD2 (5 bases each). The V and J ends lost 6 bases and 2 bases respectively, with 11 bases between them. The length of the CDR3 is 13 residues. CDR3 DNA: TGTGCCAGCAGCAGAGGGGCCCCCTACGAGCAGTACTTC. Translated, it gives CASSRGAPYEQYF.

This clonotype has just a few counts. This sequence joins TRBV6-5 and TRBJ1-1; D call uncertain. Germline values: CDR1 MNHEY, CDR2 SVGAGI. V was clipped by 2 bases and J by 3 bases, with 7 bases between them. CDR3 size: 13 residues. The CDR3 loop reads CASSYVGYTEAFF. The CDR3 region has the DNA TGTGCCAGCAGTTACGTGGGTTACACTGAAGCTTTCTTT.

This clonotype was detected ten times or more. CDR3: CASSLEWGSGNTIYF. Written as DNA, the CDR3 is TGTGCCAGCAGCTTAGAATGGGGCTCTGGAAACACCATATATTTT. The rearrangement links TRBV11-2 to TRBJ1-3; D gene unclear. There are 15 residues in the CDR3. The V gene lost 0 bases and the J gene lost 0 bases, with 6 bases spanning the gap. The germline V gene encodes CDR1 SGHAT and CDR2 FQNNGV.

This clonotype has a count of ten or more. This chain's CDR3 is CASNREQYF. CDR3 in DNA: TGTGCCAGCAACAGGGAGCAGTACTTC. This sequence joins TRBV2 and TRBJ2-7; D might be TRBD1 (5 bases). Germline CDR1 is SNHLY and CDR2 is FYNNEI. There are 9 residues in the CDR3. Trimming removed 7 bases at V and 7 bases at J, with 5 bases between.

Many counts were recorded for this clonotype. The chain recombines TRBV27 with TRBJ2-7; D call uncertain. The CDR3 runs to 13 residues. In germline, CDR1 is MNHEY, CDR2 SMNVEV (reference sequence). The V gene lost 8 bases and the J gene lost 2 bases, with 13 bases spanning the gap. For the CDR3, the DNA is TGTGCCAGCGCCTGGGATAGCCCCTACGAGCAGTACTTC. This codes for CASAWDSPYEQYF.

The rearrangement links TRBV6-5 to TRBJ2-2, with TRBD1 matching over 8 bases. V dropped 4 bases and J dropped 4; count of bases not matched to a gene: 8. From germline, CDR1 is MNHEY and CDR2 SVGAGI. The CDR3 consists of 16 residues. CDR3 sequence reads: CASSFSITGGTGELFF. CDR3 DNA: TGTGCCAGCAGTTTTTCAATTACAGGGGGCACCGGGGAGCTGTTTTTT.

V is TRBV28 and J is TRBJ1-2; weak D call: TRBD1 (6 bases). CDR1 and CDR2 (germline): MDHEN, SYDVKM. This CDR3 comprises 14 residues. V lost 2 bases, J lost 3 bases, and 10 bases lay in between. CDR3: CASSLAGEDYGYTF. For the CDR3, the DNA is TGTGCCAGCAGTTTAGCAGGGGAGGACTATGGCTACACCTTC.

At least ten counts were recorded for this clonotype. V gene TRBV15 combines with J gene TRBJ2-2, with 7 bases matching TRBD1. J was trimmed by 0 bases and V by 9 bases; bases with no gene match: 4. The CDR3 is made up of 14 amino acids. The germline CDR1 and CDR2 sequences are LNHNV and YYDKDF (reference sequence). The CDR3 reads CATRDRANTGELFF. The CDR3 DNA reads as TGTGCCACTAGAGACAGGGCGAACACCGGGGAGCTGTTTTTT.

In its sample, this clonotype was seen a few times. This sequence joins TRBV5-6 and TRBJ1-1; 8 bases line up with TRBD1. Trimming took 4 bases from V and 7 from J; bases not matched to a gene: 6. Germline V gene sequence: CDR1 SGHDT, CDR2 YYEEEE. This CDR3 has 13 residues. CDR3 sequence (DNA): TGTGCCAGCAGCCAGGACAGGGCGCTTGAAGCTTTCTTT. Its protein is CASSQDRALEAFF.

This clonotype was recorded many times. The V and J genes are TRBV10-3 and TRBJ2-7; no definite D call. The V gene's germline CDR1 is ENHRY and CDR2 SYGVKD. V was cut by 0 bases and J by 9 bases, with 3 bases left in between. CDR3 length: 10 residues. The CDR3 DNA is TGTGCCATCAGTGAGTCGCTGCAGTACTTC. Translating it yields CAISESLQYF.